These 32 T cell receptor beta chains came from one sample sequenced in a study of shared clonotypes between healthy human individuals. Here immunoSEQ multiplex PCR was the method, and the copy in TCRdb shows in-frame clones only, minus some. The sample has approximately 2,300,000 clones, 92% seen once. Material for sequencing was naive CD4+ T cells from PBMCs. Subset specified: CD45RA+ positively selected. These receptors all stem from a man between 18 and 29 years old in good health. Some clones in this sample may be carry-over from other donors' samples.

The chain recombines TRBV5-1 with TRBJ1-2, with no clear D. The V end lost 1 base, the J end lost 1 base, and 8 bases lay between the germline ends. The CDR3 sequence is 14 residues long. CDR1 is SGHRS and CDR2 is YFSETQ in the germline V gene. The chain's CDR3 is CASSLSTDNYGYTF. In DNA, the CDR3 is TGCGCCAGCAGCTTGAGTACGGATAACTATGGCTACACCTTC.

The chain links TRBV6-5 to TRBJ1-5; a possible D gene is TRBD1 (5 bases). The CDR3 has 13 amino acids. The V end was cut by 2 bases, the J end by 6 bases, with 8 bases between. Germline CDR1 reads MNHEY; CDR2 reads SVGAGI. Here the CDR3 reads CASSYRGTQPQHF. In DNA form, the CDR3 reads TGTGCCAGCAGTTACCGGGGGACTCAGCCCCAGCATTTT.

This sequence joins TRBV30 and TRBJ1-3, with D hard to call. The germline gives CDR1 GTSNPN, CDR2 SVGIG (reference sequence). The CDR3 loop spans 14 amino acids. Trimming took 0 bases from V and 7 from J, leaving 13 bases between them. The CDR3: CAWSVGLPGNTIYF. The CDR3 DNA sequence: TGTGCCTGGAGTGTAGGTTTGCCCGGGAACACCATATATTTT.

There are a few counts of this clone. This chain links TRBV7-8 with TRBJ1-1, with D maybe TRBD1 (5 bases). Germline V lookup: CDR1 SGHVS, CDR2 FQNEAQ. The germline V and J ends were trimmed by 7 bases and 4 bases, with 22 bases remaining between them. CDR3 length equals 16 residues. This chain's CDR3 is CASNTMSPRGSTEAFF. The DNA of the CDR3 is TGTGCCAGCAACACTATGTCCCCGAGGGGTAGCACTGAAGCTTTCTTT. The full variable domain, with the rest looked up from reference TRBV7-8 and TRBJ1-1, is GAGVSQSPRYKVAKRGQDVALRCDPISGHVSLFWYQQALGQGPEFLTYFQNEAQLDKSGLPSDRFFAERPEGSVSTLKIQRTQQEDSAVYLCASNTMSPRGSTEAFFGQGTRLTVV.

The V gene is TRBV30, the J gene TRBJ2-1, with 7 nucleotides matching TRBD2. V shed 2 bases and J 3 bases; nucleotides not matched to a gene: 7. CDR3 length: 15 amino acids. Germline CDR1 GTSNPN, CDR2 SVGIG (reference sequence). In DNA form, the CDR3 reads TGTGCCTGGAGTAACACTAGCGTGATCTACAATGAGCAGTTCTTC. The encoded protein is CAWSNTSVIYNEQFF.

The chain has TRBV10-3 and TRBJ2-5; the D is unclear. Germline CDR1 reads ENHRY; CDR2 reads SYGVKD. Trimming pared 5 bases from V and 0 bases from J, leaving 4 bases between. The CDR3 is 12 residues long. CDR3 residues: CAISRHQETQYF. CDR3 coding DNA: TGTGCCATCAGTAGACACCAAGAGACCCAGTACTTC.

CDR3 loop: CASSETGGSEKLFF. CDR3 nucleotide sequence: TGTGCCAGCAGCGAGACAGGGGGCAGCGAAAAACTGTTTTTT. This sequence joins TRBV28 and TRBJ1-4; 10 bases are a match to TRBD1. The CDR3 has 14 amino acids. CDR1 MDHEN and CDR2 SYDVKM come from the germline V gene. Trimming cost V 6 bases and J 8 bases; bases outside gene matches: 6.

The V gene is TRBV2, the J gene TRBJ2-7; 8 bases line up with TRBD1. This CDR3 has 15 amino acids. Trimming at V came to 6 bases and at J to 3 bases, leaving 10 bases not matched to a gene. Germline V gives CDR1 SNHLY, CDR2 FYNNEI. The CDR3 region has the DNA TGTGCCAGCAGGGTAACGGCAGGGGGCTTCTACGAGCAGTACTTC. Protein sequence: CASRVTAGGFYEQYF.

The chain combines TRBV28 with TRBJ2-7; 12 bases align to TRBD2. The J segment lost 4 bases and the V segment lost 5 bases, leaving 15 bases of the junction unmatched. The germline V gene encodes CDR1 MDHEN and CDR2 SYDVKM. The CDR3 contains 18 residues. CDR3 residues: CASSPIDLTSGRSYEQYF. DNA for the CDR3: TGTGCCAGCAGTCCTATCGACCTGACTAGCGGGAGATCGTACGAGCAGTACTTC.

V gene TRBV9 combines with J gene TRBJ2-2; D uncertain. Trimming took 4 bases from V and 4 from J, leaving 14 bases between them. CDR1 and CDR2 (germline): SGDLS, YYNGEE. This CDR3 spans 15 amino acids. For the CDR3, the DNA is TGTGCCAGCAGCAGGCAAATGATGGGCACCGGGGAGCTGTTTTTT. Its translation is CASSRQMMGTGELFF.

J is TRBJ2-5 and V is TRBV5-7; 10 bases are shared with TRBD2. TRBV5-7 belongs to the ORF category, with a function that is uncertain. This CDR3 is built from 13 residues. The V segment lost 2 bases and the J segment 5 bases; nucleotides outside the gene matches: 0. The CDR3 sequence is CASSLLAGETQYF. The CDR3, as DNA: TGTGCCAGCAGCTTACTAGCGGGGGAGACCCAGTACTTC.

This CDR3 is CASSRTGTYQPQHF. The CDR3 nucleotides read TGTGCCAGCAGCCGGACAGGGACGTATCAGCCCCAGCATTTT. The chain carries TRBV5-5 and TRBJ1-5; TRBD1 matches at 8 bases. The CDR3 spans 14 residues. Per the germline V gene, CDR1 is SGHKS and CDR2 is YYEKEE (reference sequence). The J segment lost 5 bases and the V segment lost 4 bases, leaving 5 bases of the junction unmatched.

The rearrangement joins TRBV5-1 to TRBJ2-1, with 8 bases lining up with TRBD1. The J segment lost 0 bases and the V segment lost 3 bases, leaving 8 bases of the junction unmatched. In germline, CDR1 is SGHRS, CDR2 YFSETQ. This CDR3 spans 17 amino acids. CDR3 loop: CASSSGTGTSSYNEQFF. In DNA, the CDR3 is TGCGCCAGCAGCTCTGGGACAGGAACAAGCTCCTACAATGAGCAGTTCTTC.

The J gene is TRBJ1-4, the V gene TRBV25-1; D is undetermined. The CDR3 extends over 15 amino acids. Between the trimmed V and J ends, which lost 7 bases and 0 bases, there was a span of 12 bases. Germline V gives CDR1 MGHDK, CDR2 SYGVNS. The CDR3 protein is CASTYGGATNEKLFF. In DNA, the CDR3 is TGTGCCAGCACTTACGGCGGTGCAACTAATGAAAAACTGTTTTTT. Filled out from reference TRBV25-1 and TRBJ1-4, the complete variable domain reads EADIYQTPRYLVIGTGKKITLECSQTMGHDKMYWYQQDPGMELHLIHYSYGVNSTEKGDLSSESTVSRIRTEHFPLTLESARPSHTSQYLCASTYGGATNEKLFFGSGTQLSVL.

V is TRBV10-3 and J is TRBJ2-5, with 13 bases identical to TRBD2. In germline, CDR1 is ENHRY, CDR2 SYGVKD. The trim removed 6 bases at V and 5 bases at J, leaving 6 bases unmatched. The CDR3 extends over 15 amino acids. CDR3 sequence (DNA): TGTGCCATCAGAGGACTAGCGGGAGTCTTTGAGACCCAGTACTTC. This gives the protein CAIRGLAGVFETQYF.

The chain employs TRBV9 and TRBJ2-3; D gene unclear. Germline-derived CDR1 and CDR2 are SGDLS and YYNGEE. The CDR3 is 14 residues long. Between the trimmed V and J ends, which lost 4 bases and 2 bases, there was a span of 11 bases. Written as DNA, the CDR3 is TGTGCCAGCAGCCCCCAGTCGCCCACAGATACGCAGTATTTT. Translation gives CASSPQSPTDTQYF.

This rearrangement joins TRBV29-1 to TRBJ1-2, with TRBD1 matching over 8 bases. This CDR3 contains 14 residues. CDR1 is SQVTM and CDR2 is ANQGSEA in the germline V gene. V dropped 6 bases and J dropped 6; count of bases not matched to a gene: 12. Here the CDR3 reads CSVGRTGSEHGYTF. The DNA of the CDR3 is TGCAGCGTGGGAAGGACAGGGTCTGAACATGGCTACACCTTC.

The chain couples TRBV28 to TRBJ2-1, with 7 positions matching TRBD1. The CDR3 is made up of 16 amino acids. Germline V CDR1 and CDR2: MDHEN, SYDVKM. V gave up 4 bases and J gave up 4 bases; unmatched junction bases: 10. CDR3 DNA sequence: TGTGCCAGCAGTTCCCAAAAAGGGACAGCTTACAATGAGCAGTTCTTC. This gives the protein CASSSQKGTAYNEQFF.

Only a few counts were recorded for this clone. V and J are TRBV7-6 and TRBJ2-2; D is undetermined. Trimming left V 1 base short and J 9 bases short, with 9 bases between. Germline-derived CDR1 and CDR2 are SGHVS and FNYEAQ. There are 13 residues in the CDR3. CDR3 protein: CASSLEGYRELFF. The CDR3 nucleotides are TGTGCCAGCAGCTTAGAGGGTTACAGGGAGCTGTTTTTT. Full variable domain (outside the CDR3, taken from reference TRBV7-6 and TRBJ2-2): GAGVSQSPRYKVTKRGQDVALRCDPISGHVSLYWYRQALGQGPEFLTYFNYEAQQDKSGLPNDRFSAERPEGSISTLTIQRTEQRDSAMYRCASSLEGYRELFFGEGSRLTVL.

V and J are TRBV25-1 and TRBJ1-2; no clear D. With 4 bases removed from V and 4 bases from J, the gap between germline ends came to 10 bases. Germline V gene sequence: CDR1 MGHDK, CDR2 SYGVNS. This CDR3 comprises 13 residues. CDR3 amino acids: CASSGTAGYGYTF. The CDR3 DNA is TGTGCCAGCAGTGGAACGGCTGGCTATGGCTACACCTTC.

V is TRBV2 and J is TRBJ2-2, with 7 nucleotides matching TRBD2. Unmatched junction bases numbered 7, after V lost 4 bases and J lost 5 bases. The CDR3 has 15 amino acids. The V gene's germline CDR1 is SNHLY and CDR2 FYNNEI. As DNA, the CDR3 is TGTGCCAGCAGTGGAGGCGGGGGAAGGACCGGGGAGCTGTTTTTT. This codes for CASSGGGGRTGELFF.

The sample holds one count of this clone. J is TRBJ2-3 and V is TRBV6-4; the match to TRBD1 covers 9 bases. The length of the CDR3 is 15 residues. The germline V gene has CDR1 MRHNA and CDR2 SNTAGT. V gave up 4 bases and J gave up 2 bases; unmatched junction bases: 4. The DNA of the CDR3 is TGTGCCAGCAGTGCACAGGGGGCTTCCACAGATACGCAGTATTTT. Amino acid sequence: CASSAQGASTDTQYF.

The chain has TRBV29-1 and TRBJ2-1; 8 bases match TRBD1. The CDR3 length is 13 residues. Germline V gene sequence: CDR1 SQVTM, CDR2 ANQGSEA. V was pared by 3 bases and J by 4 bases, with 2 bases of the junction left unmatched. The CDR3 here is CSVDRGLYNEQFF. DNA of the CDR3: TGCAGCGTTGACAGGGGGCTTTACAATGAGCAGTTCTTC.

The chain employs TRBV7-3 and TRBJ2-6; 9 positions agree with TRBD1. V was clipped by 2 bases and J by 4 bases; unmatched bases: 6. Germline V CDR1 and CDR2: SGHTA, FQGTGA. The CDR3 loop spans 17 amino acids. CDR3 in amino acids: CASSLGRDRAGANVLTF. The CDR3 coding sequence is TGTGCCAGCAGCTTAGGCCGGGACAGGGCGGGGGCCAACGTCCTGACTTTC.

V and J are TRBV5-1 and TRBJ2-1, with unresolved D. The CDR3 is made up of 14 amino acids. Trimming removed 4 bases from V and 5 bases from J, with 13 bases in between. Germline V gene data show CDR1 as SGHRS and CDR2 as YFSETQ. CDR3 DNA sequence: TGCGCCAGCAGCCCCGTCGCCGGAAACAATGAGCAGTTCTTC. Translated: CASSPVAGNNEQFF.

The chain carries TRBV6-5 and TRBJ2-5; D may be TRBD1 (5 bases). Trimming left V 1 base short and J 0 bases short, with 12 bases between. The CDR3 is 16 residues long. Germline-derived CDR1 and CDR2 are MNHEY and SVGAGI. CDR3: CASSYLGPTYQETQYF. CDR3 bases: TGTGCCAGCAGTTACTTGGGGCCGACGTACCAAGAGACCCAGTACTTC.

This clone was observed a single time. This sequence joins TRBV5-1 and TRBJ1-2; D is possibly TRBD1 (6 bases). V shed 7 bases and J shed 8 bases, with 39 bases lying between them. The length of the CDR3 is 20 residues. Germline CDR1 is SGHRS and CDR2 is YFSETQ. The CDR3 coding sequence is TGCGCCAGCTCCCTTCGGGATTTATCGACAACAACCCAGGGGCAGGGGGGCTACACCTTC. This encodes CASSLRDLSTTTQGQGGYTF.

CDR3 DNA: TGTGCCAGCAGCGCCGGACAGGGCACGAACACTGAAGCTTTCTTT. Its translation: CASSAGQGTNTEAFF. The V and J genes are TRBV9 and TRBJ1-1; the match to TRBD1 covers 8 bases. Germline V gives CDR1 SGDLS, CDR2 YYNGEE. The CDR3 sequence is 15 residues long. The V segment lost 3 bases and the J segment 1 base; nucleotides outside the gene matches: 5.

This clone occurred a few times. V usage is TRBV9 and J usage is TRBJ2-1; D gene uncertain. From germline, CDR1 is SGDLS and CDR2 YYNGEE. The CDR3 runs to 16 residues. Trimming removed 4 bases from V and 0 bases from J, with 14 bases in between. CDR3 nucleotides: TGTGCCAGCAGCCCCTCCCGGATAGACTCCTACAATGAGCAGTTCTTC. This gives the protein CASSPSRIDSYNEQFF.

The chain uses TRBV11-3 and TRBJ2-1; D gene ambiguous. The V and J ends lost 1 base and 0 bases respectively, with 10 bases between them. This CDR3 has 16 residues. Germline V lookup: CDR1 SGHNT, CDR2 YENEEA. The CDR3 DNA sequence: TGTGCCAGCAGCTTAGGGGCAGAAAGCTCCTACAATGAGCAGTTCTTC. As protein: CASSLGAESSYNEQFF. Using reference TRBV11-3 and TRBJ2-1 for the parts outside the CDR3, the full variable domain is EAGVVQSPRYKIIEKKQPVAFWCNPISGHNTLYWYLQNLGQGPELLIRYENEEAVDDSQLPKDRFSAERLKGVDSTLKIQPAELGDSAVYLCASSLGAESSYNEQFFGPGTRLTVL.

For this clone: In the same sample, other DNA sequences code for this CDR3. The chain combines TRBV5-5 with TRBJ1-3; 7 nucleotides align to TRBD1. Germline V gene data show CDR1 as SGHKS and CDR2 as YYEKEE (reference sequence). The CDR3 contains 14 residues. V gave up 3 bases and J gave up 4 bases; unmatched junction bases: 4. The DNA of the CDR3 is TGTGCCAGCAGCTCGACAGGGAGCGGAAACACCATATATTTT. It translates to CASSSTGSGNTIYF.

This chain links TRBV11-2 with TRBJ2-5, with TRBD2 as a possible D gene (6 bases). The CDR3 is 11 amino acids. Germline V lookup: CDR1 SGHAT, CDR2 FQNNGV. The V and J ends lost 5 bases and 5 bases respectively, with 6 bases between them. The CDR3 coding sequence is TGTGCCAGCAGCGGGGGGGAGACCCAGTACTTC. This translates into CASSGGETQYF.